The 32 T cell receptor beta chains given below trace back to one sample, sequenced in a study of cytomegalovirus exposure and HLA in healthy donors (TCRdb year 2017). Library preparation was by the immunoSEQ multiplex PCR assay. The multiplex PCR relied on a mix of 60 forward primers for TCR Vbeta segments and 13 reverse primers for TCR Jbeta segments. In TCRdb, the immuneACCESS table is reduced to in-frame sequences with V and J assigned. These tables do not hold every clone; where another copy was compared, an unresolved V gene accounts for under half, and the others remain unexplained. The table for this sample lists some 100,000 clones; roughly 80% of them were counted only once. The ten largest clones take up less than 5.5% of the sample. The sequenced sample consisted of PBMCs. The receptors stem from a man aged 50 to 59 in good health and CMV-seropositive.

This chain uses TRBV6-4 with TRBJ1-5; 7 nucleotides line up with TRBD1. The germline gives CDR1 MRHNA, CDR2 SNTAGT. The CDR3 has 13 residues. Trimming at V came to 10 bases and at J to 4 bases, leaving 7 bases not matched to a gene. CDR3 region: CANRDSPNQPQHF. In nucleotides, the CDR3 is TGTGCCAACAGGGACAGCCCGAATCAGCCCCAGCATTTT.

The chain combines TRBV5-1 with TRBJ2-5, with 10 nucleotides matching TRBD2. The germline V gene has CDR1 SGHRS and CDR2 YFSETQ. V lost 3 bases, J lost 2 bases, and 1 base stayed unmatched. The CDR3 is 14 amino acids. Written as DNA, the CDR3 is TGCGCCAGCAGCTCACTAGCGGGGCAAGAGACCCAGTACTTC. It yields the protein CASSSLAGQETQYF.

This clone was picked up a small number of times. The chain couples TRBV18 to TRBJ2-7; 9 bases agree with TRBD1. The CDR3 covers 14 residues. The V segment lost 3 bases and the J segment 3 bases; nucleotides outside the gene matches: 3. Germline CDR1 is KGHSH and CDR2 is LQKENI. DNA of the CDR3: TGTGCCAGCTCACCTAGACAGGGGGTCTACGAGCAGTACTTC. Amino acid sequence: CASSPRQGVYEQYF.

The genes are TRBV4-1 and TRBJ2-5, with 8 bases matching TRBD1. The end of the DNA fits TRBJ2-7 better, so the J call may be wrong. Germline CDR1 and CDR2: MGHRA and YSYEKL. The CDR3 is 15 amino acids. CDR3 loop: CASSLLQDRANEQYF. The CDR3 DNA reads TGCGCCAGCAGCCTCCTTCAGGACAGGGCCAACGAGCAGTACTTC.

The chain couples TRBV5-1 to TRBJ2-5, with D tentatively TRBD1 (6 bases). CDR1 is SGHRS and CDR2 is YFSETQ in the germline V gene. The germline V and J ends were trimmed by 2 bases and 1 base, with 12 bases remaining between them. The CDR3 length is 15 residues. This chain's CDR3 is CASSFLGQIQETQYF. CDR3 nucleotides: TGCGCCAGCAGCTTCCTGGGACAAATCCAAGAGACCCAGTACTTC.

In this sample, this clone turned up a few times. The CDR3 DNA sequence: TGTGCCAGCAGCTTGTCTGCAGGGGGATACTATGGCTACACCTTC. Encoded protein: CASSLSAGGYYGYTF. The gene calls are TRBV5-4 and TRBJ1-2; TRBD1 matches 7 bases. From germline, CDR1 is SGHNT and CDR2 YYREEE (reference sequence). The CDR3 runs to 15 residues. The V segment lost 1 base and the J segment 3 bases; nucleotides outside the gene matches: 6.

This chain links TRBV19 with TRBJ1-5; 9 bases are shared with TRBD1. Trimming at V came to 4 bases and at J to 4 bases, leaving 20 bases not matched to a gene. In germline, CDR1 is LNHDA, CDR2 SQIVND (reference sequence). CDR3 length: 20 amino acids. The CDR3 DNA follows: TGTGCCAGTAGTAAACTAGCCGGGACAGGGTTAGGATTAGGAAATCAGCCCCAGCATTTT. Its translation: CASSKLAGTGLGLGNQPQHF.

The CDR3 is CAWSAYRTSGRGNEQYF. In nucleotides, the CDR3 is TGTGCCTGGAGTGCTTACCGAACTAGCGGGAGGGGCAACGAGCAGTACTTC. V and J are TRBV30 and TRBJ2-5; the match to TRBD2 covers 13 bases. The J call may be mistaken, given a closer DNA end match to TRBJ2-7. Germline CDR1 reads GTSNPN; CDR2 reads SVGIG (reference sequence). The CDR3 spans 17 residues.

This sequence joins TRBV19 and TRBJ1-1; D unresolved. Trimming took off 3 bases at V and 0 bases at J, with 14 bases between the two ends. In germline, CDR1 is LNHDA, CDR2 SQIVND (reference sequence). The CDR3 extends over 16 amino acids. In nucleotides, the CDR3 is TGTGCCAGTAGTATTGATGGCAGAATCATGAACACTGAAGCTTTCTTT. Encoded protein: CASSIDGRIMNTEAFF.

The V call is TRBV18, the J call TRBJ1-5; 7 nucleotides match TRBD1. Germline values: CDR1 KGHSH, CDR2 LQKENI. The CDR3 runs to 17 residues. The trim removed 5 bases at V and 2 bases at J, leaving 12 bases unmatched. Written as DNA, the CDR3 is TGTGCCAGCTCATCCGACAGGGTTTCGTTCGGCAATCAGCCCCAGCATTTT. It codes for CASSSDRVSFGNQPQHF.

The V and J genes are TRBV5-1 and TRBJ2-7, with D possibly TRBD1 on 6 matching bases. The CDR3 totals 14 residues. Germline assignment: CDR1 SGHRS and CDR2 YFSETQ. Trimming shortened V by 1 base and J by 1 base, and 9 bases separated the two germline ends. The CDR3 reads CASSLQGSSYEQYF. The DNA of the CDR3 is TGCGCCAGCAGCTTGCAGGGGTCGTCCTACGAGCAGTACTTC.

This clone was seen once. The chain is built from TRBV19 and TRBJ2-1; D unclear. Germline V gene data show CDR1 as LNHDA and CDR2 as SQIVND (reference sequence). This CDR3 has 14 residues. Trimming shortened V by 0 bases and J by 6 bases, and 9 bases separated the two germline ends. CDR3 nucleotide sequence: TGTGCCAGTAGTATAGAGGTCCCTAGCAATGAGCAGTTCTTC. Amino acid sequence: CASSIEVPSNEQFF.

J is TRBJ2-7 and V is TRBV4-2, with 8 bases fitting TRBD2. Germline CDR1 is LGHNA and CDR2 is YNFKEQ. The CDR3 covers 16 residues. Unmatched junction bases numbered 13, after V lost 5 bases and J lost 4 bases. CDR3 residues: CASSLEKTSALYEQYF. The CDR3 DNA reads as TGTGCCAGCAGCTTAGAGAAGACTAGCGCCCTATACGAGCAGTACTTC.

The chain combines TRBV10-3 with TRBJ1-1; 9 nucleotides line up with TRBD1. The germline V gene has CDR1 ENHRY and CDR2 SYGVKD. The CDR3 has 15 residues. V lost 3 bases to trimming and J lost 7 bases; unmatched junction nucleotides: 9. The CDR3 loop is CAISEQDRGYGEAFF. CDR3 bases: TGTGCCATCAGTGAACAGGACAGGGGTTATGGTGAAGCTTTCTTT.

The chain uses TRBV18 and TRBJ2-7; D is possibly TRBD1 (5 bases). With 2 bases removed from V and 3 bases from J, the gap between germline ends came to 8 bases. The germline V gene encodes CDR1 KGHSH and CDR2 LQKENI. This CDR3 is 13 amino acids long. The DNA of the CDR3 is TGTGCCAGCTCACCAGAGGACATCTACGAGCAGTACTTC. Protein: CASSPEDIYEQYF. Together with reference TRBV18 and TRBJ2-7, the CDR3 gives the full variable domain: NAGVMQNPRHLVRRRGQEARLRCSPMKGHSHVYWYRQLPEEGLKFMVYLQKENIIDESGMPKERFSAEFPKEGPSILRIQQVVRGDSAAYFCASSPEDIYEQYFGPGTRLTVT.

The V gene is TRBV27, the J gene TRBJ1-1, with D tentatively TRBD1 (5 bases). Germline CDR1 is MNHEY and CDR2 is SMNVEV (reference sequence). The CDR3 is 13 amino acids. V gave up 6 bases and J gave up 1 base, with 9 bases separating them. CDR3 sequence: CASRGVGNTEAFF. The CDR3 bases are TGTGCCAGCAGAGGGGTCGGGAACACTGAAGCTTTCTTT.

This chain joins TRBV6-5 and TRBJ1-4; no clear D. This CDR3 region has 15 residues. Trimming removed 10 bases at V and 0 bases at J, with 15 bases between. Germline CDR1 and CDR2: MNHEY and SVGAGI. In DNA form, the CDR3 reads TGTGCCACTACGAGGGCTTCTTCAACTAATGAAAAACTGTTTTTT. Amino acid sequence: CATTRASSTNEKLFF.

The J gene is TRBJ2-3, the V gene TRBV2; 12 positions agree with TRBD2. Germline values: CDR1 SNHLY, CDR2 FYNNEI. CDR3 length equals 17 residues. V trimming: 2 bases; J trimming: 4 bases; junction bases outside the gene matches: 7. The CDR3 DNA is TGTGCCAGCAGTGAAACTGCTAGCGGGAGGGGAGCAGATACGCAGTATTTT. This sequence encodes CASSETASGRGADTQYF.

V usage is TRBV5-1 and J usage is TRBJ1-1; D unclear. Germline values: CDR1 SGHRS, CDR2 YFSETQ. V was clipped by 0 bases and J by 1 base, with 13 bases between them. The CDR3 has 16 residues. The DNA of the CDR3 is TGCGCCAGCAGCTTGGCCGAAACCAGGAAGAACACTGAAGCTTTCTTT. This codes for CASSLAETRKNTEAFF.

The rearrangement joins TRBV19 to TRBJ2-7, with D possibly matching TRBD1 (6 bases). The V gene's germline CDR1 is LNHDA and CDR2 SQIVND (reference sequence). Trimming cost V 0 bases and J 2 bases, with 11 bases left between them. This CDR3 spans 15 amino acids. The CDR3 DNA is TGTGCCAGTAGTATAGAACAGGGAAACACCTACGAGCAGTACTTC. Translating it yields CASSIEQGNTYEQYF.

This clone was observed a handful of times. The rearrangement joins TRBV15 to TRBJ2-7, with 7 bases matching TRBD1. Germline loops: CDR1 LNHNV, CDR2 YYDKDF (reference sequence). The CDR3 contains 15 residues. Losses at the gene ends were 0 bases for V and 1 base for J; bases not matched to a gene: 3. The DNA for the CDR3 is TGTGCCACCAGCAGAGATGCGGACAGGTCCTACGAGCAGTACTTC. It is translated as CATSRDADRSYEQYF. Full variable domain (rest looked up from reference TRBV15 and TRBJ2-7): DAMVIQNPRYQVTQFGKPVTLSCSQTLNHNVMYWYQQKSSQAPKLLFHYYDKDFNNEADTPDNFQSRRPNTSFCFLDIRSPGLGDTAMYLCATSRDADRSYEQYFGPGTRLTVT.

V and J are TRBV28 and TRBJ1-6, with D unresolved. The V gene's germline CDR1 is MDHEN and CDR2 SYDVKM. The CDR3 consists of 14 residues. Trimming removed 4 bases at V and 1 base at J, with 5 bases between. The CDR3 loop reads CASSSGSYNSPLHF. The DNA for the CDR3 is TGTGCCAGCAGTTCGGGATCCTATAATTCACCCCTCCACTTT.

This clone was observed a single time. Other DNA sequences in the sample encode the same CDR3. The gene calls are TRBV29-1 and TRBJ1-1; 8 bases match TRBD1. The J segment lost 4 bases and the V segment lost 6 bases, leaving 7 bases of the junction unmatched. The CDR3 contains 13 residues. CDR1 SQVTM and CDR2 ANQGSEA come from the germline V gene. The CDR3 is CSVGQGVITEAFF. The CDR3 DNA sequence: TGCAGCGTCGGACAGGGTGTTATCACTGAAGCTTTCTTT.

This clone came up once. V and J are TRBV28 and TRBJ2-5, with TRBD2 identical over 8 bases. The CDR3 spans 14 residues. The germline V gene has CDR1 MDHEN and CDR2 SYDVKM. V gave up 2 bases and J gave up 5 bases; unmatched junction bases: 4. This CDR3 is CASSLGGLDETQYF. The CDR3 DNA is TGTGCCAGCAGTTTAGGGGGACTAGACGAGACCCAGTACTTC.

The chain is built from TRBV29-1 and TRBJ1-1, with 7 bases aligning to TRBD1. This CDR3 spans 16 amino acids. The J segment lost 1 base and the V segment lost 4 bases, leaving 12 bases of the junction unmatched. CDR1 is SQVTM, CDR2 ANQGSEA, per germline. Here the CDR3 reads CSVVEQGVVGNTEAFF. Here the CDR3 DNA reads TGCAGCGTTGTGGAGCAGGGGGTCGTCGGGAACACTGAAGCTTTCTTT.

This chain connects TRBV6-5 to TRBJ2-5, with a possible D match to TRBD1 (6 bases). The germline CDR1 and CDR2 sequences are MNHEY and SVGAGI. The length of the CDR3 is 12 residues. V lost 6 bases and J lost 2, with 7 bases in between. CDR3 loop: CASRTGQETQYF. The CDR3, as DNA: TGTGCCAGCAGGACAGGTCAAGAGACCCAGTACTTC.

The chain is built from TRBV7-9 and TRBJ2-7; maybe TRBD2 (6 bases). CDR3 length: 15 residues. The germline V gene encodes CDR1 SEHNR and CDR2 FQNEAQ (reference sequence). Between the trimmed V and J ends, which lost 3 bases and 2 bases, there was a span of 14 bases. CDR3 sequence (DNA): TGTGCCAGCAGCTTGGGAGGCCGGAAGACCTACGAGCAGTACTTC. It encodes CASSLGGRKTYEQYF.

The chain links TRBV6-5 to TRBJ1-6; 9 nucleotides match TRBD1. The CDR3 is made up of 15 amino acids. V dropped 2 bases and J dropped 7; count of bases not matched to a gene: 3. Per germline, CDR1 MNHEY and CDR2 SVGAGI. The CDR3 loop reads CASSYGGTGNSPLHF. The CDR3 DNA follows: TGTGCCAGCAGTTACGGAGGGACAGGGAATTCACCCCTCCACTTT.

The chain recombines TRBV2 with TRBJ1-5, with a possible D match to TRBD1 (6 bases). Germline CDR1 and CDR2: SNHLY and FYNNEI. V lost 5 bases, J lost 4 bases, and 15 bases lay in between. The length of the CDR3 is 15 residues. The DNA of the CDR3 is TGTGCCAGCAGTCCACAGGGTGCGGGTAATCAGCCCCAGCATTTT. Translated, it gives CASSPQGAGNQPQHF.

This sequence joins TRBV14 and TRBJ2-2, with D possibly TRBD1 on 6 matching bases. Per the germline V gene, CDR1 is SGHDN and CDR2 is FVKESK. This CDR3 has 15 amino acids. The V end lost 2 bases, the J end lost 1 base, and 8 bases lay between the germline ends. In DNA form, the CDR3 reads TGTGCCAGCAGCCAAATGGGACAGAACACCGGGGAGCTGTTTTTT. Protein product: CASSQMGQNTGELFF.

This rearrangement joins TRBV4-1 to TRBJ2-6, with TRBD1 matching over 11 bases. Trimming at V came to 4 bases and at J to 0 bases, leaving 5 bases not matched to a gene. The CDR3 is 18 amino acids. Germline V gene sequence: CDR1 MGHRA, CDR2 YSYEKL. CDR3 sequence: CASSRGDRGSSGANVLTF. CDR3 nucleotides: TGCGCCAGCAGCCGCGGGGACAGGGGGAGCTCTGGGGCCAACGTCCTGACTTTC.

This rearrangement joins TRBV5-1 to TRBJ2-2; 7 bases line up with TRBD2. Trimming took 2 bases from V and 4 from J; bases not matched to a gene: 5. The CDR3 runs 15 residues. Germline V gene sequence: CDR1 SGHRS, CDR2 YFSETQ. CDR3 in amino acids: CASSFAREGTGELFF. The CDR3 DNA is TGCGCCAGCAGCTTCGCAAGGGAGGGCACCGGGGAGCTGTTTTTT.